This T cell receptor (beta chain) is from a study of identifying expanded T cells in peripheral blood. As regards this clone: Antigen unknown.

Study conclusions and caveats: Over around two and four weeks, about 16 and 19 clones changed, versus around 1.2 between replicates.

V was pared by 5 bases and J by 4 bases, with 6 bases of the junction left unmatched. The CDR3 contains 14 residues. Germline CDR1 SEHNR, CDR2 FQNEAQ (reference sequence). Healthy donors had no documented immune events, such as infections, while sampled. Repertoires were generated with immunoSEQ multiplex PCR, while TCRdb's copy carries only in-frame clones and drops some. The top ten clones hold around 3.3% of a sample with 120,000 or so clones, around 84% of them seen once. The V and J genes are TRBV7-9 and TRBJ1-2, with 8 bases lining up with TRBD1. The sequenced sample was blood. This TCR was sampled from a person between 18 and 69 years old in good health. The CDR3 here is CASSPGQATYGYTF. In DNA form, the CDR3 reads TGTGCCAGCAGCCCGGGACAGGCCACCTATGGCTACACCTTC.